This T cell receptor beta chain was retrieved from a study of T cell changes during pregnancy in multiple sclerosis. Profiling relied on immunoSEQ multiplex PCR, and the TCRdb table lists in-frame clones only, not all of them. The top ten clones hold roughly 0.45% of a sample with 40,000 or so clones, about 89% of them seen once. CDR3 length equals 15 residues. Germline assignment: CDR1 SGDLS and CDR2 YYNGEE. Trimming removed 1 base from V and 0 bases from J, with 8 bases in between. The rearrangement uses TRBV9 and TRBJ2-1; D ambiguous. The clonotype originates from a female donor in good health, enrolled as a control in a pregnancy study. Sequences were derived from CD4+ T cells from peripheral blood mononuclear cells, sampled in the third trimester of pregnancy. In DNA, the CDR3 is TGTGCCAGCAGCGTAATGGCGGCCTCCTACAATGAGCAGTTCTTC. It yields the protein CASSVMAASYNEQFF. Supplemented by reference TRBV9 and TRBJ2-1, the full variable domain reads DSGVTQTPKHLITATGQRVTLRCSPRSGDLSVYWYQQSLDQGLQFLIQYYNGEERAKGNILERFSAQQFPDLHSELNLSSLELGDSALYFCASSVMAASYNEQFFGPGTRLTVL.